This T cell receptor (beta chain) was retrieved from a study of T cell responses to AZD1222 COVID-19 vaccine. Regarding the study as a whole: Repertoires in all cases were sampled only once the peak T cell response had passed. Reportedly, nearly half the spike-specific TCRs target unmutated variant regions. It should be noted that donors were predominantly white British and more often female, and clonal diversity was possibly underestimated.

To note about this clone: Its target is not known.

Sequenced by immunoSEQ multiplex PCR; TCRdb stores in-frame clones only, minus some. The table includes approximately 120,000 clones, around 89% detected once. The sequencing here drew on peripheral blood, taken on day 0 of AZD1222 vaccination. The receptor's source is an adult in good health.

The CDR3 is CASSIGDRDDNEQFF. The CDR3 coding sequence is TGCGCCAGCAGCATCGGGGACAGGGACGACAATGAGCAGTTCTTC. This chain uses TRBV5-1 with TRBJ2-1; TRBD1 matches 9 bases. From germline, CDR1 is SGHRS and CDR2 YFSETQ. Germline trimming cut 4 bases from V and 5 bases from J; bases unmatched to any gene: 7. The CDR3 sequence is 15 residues long.